The rows below give T cell receptor beta chains drawn from one sample of a study of memory CD4+ T cells and cytomegalovirus serostatus. TCRdb's copy holds only in-frame clones and misses some; the assay was immunoSEQ multiplex PCR. This sample has about 46,000 clones, with 60% to 80% found just once. Material for sequencing was memory CD4+ T cells from blood. All receptors derive from an adult in good health and CMV-seronegative. The CDR3 runs from the conserved cysteine through the conserved F or W. The order of the fields is J gene, clone size, CDR3 length, D gene, V gene, CDR3 protein, CDR3 DNA. A D gene is named only where the DNA matches it firmly. Some rows have no size entry. The others give once, few or many, or a class for an expanded clone.

j_call: TRBJ1-3; clone_size: few; cdr3_length: 13; d_call: -; v_call: TRBV27; cdr3_aa: CASRANSGNTIYF; cdr3_nt: TGTGCCAGCAGGGCTAACTCTGGAAACACCATATATTTT
j_call: TRBJ1-4; clone_size: -; cdr3_length: 12; d_call: -; v_call: TRBV2; cdr3_aa: CASSAINEKLFF; cdr3_nt: TGTGCCAGCAGTGCAATCAATGAAAAACTGTTTTTT
j_call: TRBJ1-2; clone_size: -; cdr3_length: 12; d_call: TRBD1; v_call: TRBV18; cdr3_aa: CASSSRGYGYTF; cdr3_nt: TGTGCCAGCTCATCCAGGGGGTACGGCTACACCTTC
j_call: TRBJ2-1; clone_size: -; cdr3_length: 14; d_call: TRBD2; v_call: TRBV7-2; cdr3_aa: CASSFAGGLNEQFF; cdr3_nt: TGTGCCAGCAGCTTCGCGGGGGGCCTCAATGAGCAGTTCTTC
j_call: TRBJ2-7; clone_size: -; cdr3_length: 12; d_call: -; v_call: TRBV4-2; cdr3_aa: CASSPDADEQYF; cdr3_nt: TGTGCCAGCAGCCCGGACGCTGACGAGCAGTACTTC
j_call: TRBJ2-1; clone_size: -; cdr3_length: 15; d_call: -; v_call: TRBV19; cdr3_aa: CASSIQGLNYNEQFF; cdr3_nt: TGTGCCAGTAGTATCCAGGGACTGAACTACAATGAGCAGTTCTTC
j_call: TRBJ1-1; clone_size: -; cdr3_length: 14; d_call: -; v_call: TRBV5-4; cdr3_aa: CASSLANRNTEAFF; cdr3_nt: TGTGCCAGCAGCTTGGCCAACAGGAACACTGAAGCTTTCTTT
j_call: TRBJ1-6; clone_size: -; cdr3_length: 16; d_call: TRBD1; v_call: TRBV2; cdr3_aa: CASSEALGQGNSPLHF; cdr3_nt: TGTGCCAGCAGTGAAGCCTTGGGACAGGGCAATTCACCCCTCCACTTT
j_call: TRBJ2-3; clone_size: -; cdr3_length: 13; d_call: -; v_call: TRBV11-1; cdr3_aa: CASSLGLEDTQYF; cdr3_nt: TGTGCCAGCAGCTTAGGACTAGAGGATACGCAGTATTTT
j_call: TRBJ1-2; clone_size: -; cdr3_length: 13; d_call: TRBD1; v_call: TRBV5-1; cdr3_aa: CASDPGQGDGYTF; cdr3_nt: TGCGCCAGCGATCCGGGACAGGGTGATGGCTACACCTTC
j_call: TRBJ1-6; clone_size: -; cdr3_length: 13; d_call: -; v_call: TRBV19; cdr3_aa: CASSIETSSPLHF; cdr3_nt: TGTGCCAGTAGTATAGAAACGAGTTCACCCCTCCACTTT
j_call: TRBJ1-1; clone_size: -; cdr3_length: 12; d_call: -; v_call: TRBV13; cdr3_aa: CASSPEGTEAFF; cdr3_nt: TGTGCCAGCAGCCCAGAGGGCACTGAAGCTTTCTTT
j_call: TRBJ2-2; clone_size: -; cdr3_length: 16; d_call: -; v_call: TRBV6-1; cdr3_aa: CASSEAAGANTGELFF; cdr3_nt: TGTGCCAGCAGTGAAGCGGCAGGGGCGAACACCGGGGAGCTGTTTTTT
j_call: TRBJ2-7; clone_size: -; cdr3_length: 16; d_call: TRBD2; v_call: TRBV7-2; cdr3_aa: CASSQVPGLAAYEQYF; cdr3_nt: TGTGCCAGCAGCCAAGTTCCCGGACTAGCTGCTTACGAGCAGTACTTC
j_call: TRBJ2-1; clone_size: -; cdr3_length: 14; d_call: -; v_call: TRBV11-2; cdr3_aa: CASSPPTSSGEQFF; cdr3_nt: TGTGCCAGCAGCCCCCCAACTAGTTCGGGTGAGCAGTTCTTC
j_call: TRBJ2-3; clone_size: few; cdr3_length: 15; d_call: -; v_call: TRBV14; cdr3_aa: CASSQERLSTDTQYF; cdr3_nt: TGTGCCAGCAGCCAAGAGCGGTTAAGCACAGATACGCAGTATTTT
j_call: TRBJ1-2; clone_size: -; cdr3_length: 13; d_call: -; v_call: TRBV7-8; cdr3_aa: CASTTVGGLGYTF; cdr3_nt: TGTGCCAGCACGACGGTGGGGGGGTTAGGCTACACCTTC
j_call: TRBJ2-5; clone_size: -; cdr3_length: 12; d_call: TRBD1; v_call: TRBV29-1; cdr3_aa: CSGWTGGETQYF; cdr3_nt: TGCAGCGGATGGACAGGGGGCGAGACCCAGTACTTC
j_call: TRBJ2-4; clone_size: -; cdr3_length: 14; d_call: -; v_call: TRBV6-1; cdr3_aa: CASSEGTARNIQYF; cdr3_nt: TGTGCCAGCAGTGAAGGGACAGCTAGGAACATTCAGTACTTC
j_call: TRBJ2-1; clone_size: -; cdr3_length: 12; d_call: TRBD1; v_call: TRBV29-1; cdr3_aa: CSVGRQGNEQFF; cdr3_nt: TGCAGCGTAGGAAGACAGGGCAATGAGCAGTTCTTC
j_call: TRBJ2-7; clone_size: once; cdr3_length: 16; d_call: TRBD2; v_call: TRBV7-8; cdr3_aa: CASSLVGSGGTYEQYF; cdr3_nt: TGTGCCAGCAGCTTAGTAGGGAGCGGGGGGACTTACGAGCAGTACTTC
j_call: TRBJ2-5; clone_size: -; cdr3_length: 15; d_call: -; v_call: TRBV7-7; cdr3_aa: CASSLGPGRPETQYF; cdr3_nt: TGTGCCAGCAGCTTAGGTCCAGGGAGGCCAGAGACCCAGTACTTC
j_call: TRBJ1-3; clone_size: -; cdr3_length: 15; d_call: -; v_call: TRBV12-5; cdr3_aa: CASELWQGTGNTIYF; cdr3_nt: TGTGCTAGTGAATTATGGCAGGGAACTGGAAACACCATATATTTT
j_call: TRBJ1-6; clone_size: -; cdr3_length: 14; d_call: TRBD1; v_call: TRBV9; cdr3_aa: CASDRGEFNSPLHF; cdr3_nt: TGTGCCTCGGACAGGGGGGAATTCAATTCACCCCTCCACTTT
j_call: TRBJ1-1; clone_size: once; cdr3_length: 14; d_call: -; v_call: TRBV4-2; cdr3_aa: CASSQELRAAEAFF; cdr3_nt: TGTGCCAGCAGCCAAGAACTCAGGGCGGCTGAAGCTTTCTTT
j_call: TRBJ2-3; clone_size: once; cdr3_length: 16; d_call: TRBD1; v_call: TRBV19; cdr3_aa: CASSIGGQGAKDTQYF; cdr3_nt: TGTGCCAGTAGTATAGGTGGACAGGGGGCCAAAGATACGCAGTATTTT
j_call: TRBJ1-1; clone_size: once; cdr3_length: 14; d_call: -; v_call: TRBV9; cdr3_aa: CASSVAGADTEAFF; cdr3_nt: TGTGCCAGCAGCGTAGCAGGGGCGGACACTGAAGCTTTCTTT
j_call: TRBJ2-7; clone_size: -; cdr3_length: 13; d_call: TRBD1; v_call: TRBV7-2; cdr3_aa: CASSLNRGNEQYF; cdr3_nt: TGTGCCAGCAGCTTAAACAGGGGAAACGAGCAGTACTTC
j_call: TRBJ1-5; clone_size: few; cdr3_length: 13; d_call: -; v_call: TRBV19; cdr3_aa: CASSIDLYQPQHF; cdr3_nt: TGTGCCAGTAGTATAGATCTATATCAGCCCCAGCATTTT
j_call: TRBJ2-1; clone_size: -; cdr3_length: 16; d_call: TRBD2; v_call: TRBV11-2; cdr3_aa: CASSWRTSLPFNEQFF; cdr3_nt: TGTGCCAGCAGCTGGCGGACTAGCTTGCCATTCAATGAGCAGTTCTTC
j_call: TRBJ1-5; clone_size: -; cdr3_length: 16; d_call: -; v_call: TRBV5-6; cdr3_aa: CASSRNSNGGNQPQHF; cdr3_nt: TGTGCCAGCAGCCGAAATTCTAACGGCGGCAATCAGCCCCAGCATTTT
j_call: TRBJ2-1; clone_size: -; cdr3_length: 17; d_call: -; v_call: TRBV5-4; cdr3_aa: CASTSRVGGPGSDEQFF; cdr3_nt: TGTGCCAGCACCAGCCGGGTGGGGGGGCCCGGTTCTGATGAGCAGTTCTTC
j_call: TRBJ1-2; clone_size: -; cdr3_length: 13; d_call: -; v_call: TRBV2; cdr3_aa: CASSWGQGRGYTF; cdr3_nt: TGTGCCAGCAGTTGGGGGCAGGGACGCGGCTACACCTTC
j_call: TRBJ2-3; clone_size: -; cdr3_length: 13; d_call: -; v_call: TRBV7-9; cdr3_aa: CASSFGQTDTQYF; cdr3_nt: TGTGCCAGCAGCTTCGGACAGACAGATACGCAGTATTTT
j_call: TRBJ2-7; clone_size: -; cdr3_length: 14; d_call: TRBD1; v_call: TRBV7-2; cdr3_aa: CASSSGTGTYEQYF; cdr3_nt: TGTGCCAGCAGCTCCGGGACAGGGACCTACGAGCAGTACTTC
j_call: TRBJ2-1; clone_size: -; cdr3_length: 17; d_call: -; v_call: TRBV4-1; cdr3_aa: CASSQEFGRSSYNEQFF; cdr3_nt: TGCGCCAGCAGCCAAGAGTTCGGTCGGAGCTCCTACAATGAGCAGTTCTTC
j_call: TRBJ1-2; clone_size: -; cdr3_length: 14; d_call: -; v_call: TRBV18; cdr3_aa: CASSPQMSNYGYTF; cdr3_nt: TGTGCCAGCTCCCCACAGATGTCTAACTATGGCTACACCTTC
j_call: TRBJ1-4; clone_size: -; cdr3_length: 17; d_call: -; v_call: TRBV7-9; cdr3_aa: CASSSEGAGTANEKLFF; cdr3_nt: TGTGCCAGCAGCTCAGAAGGGGCCGGGACGGCAAATGAAAAACTGTTTTTT
j_call: TRBJ1-2; clone_size: -; cdr3_length: 14; d_call: TRBD1; v_call: TRBV10-3; cdr3_aa: CAISPGQTVYGYTF; cdr3_nt: TGTGCCATCAGTCCGGGACAGACCGTCTATGGCTACACCTTC
j_call: TRBJ2-1; clone_size: -; cdr3_length: 13; d_call: TRBD2; v_call: TRBV30; cdr3_aa: CAWSGSGGGEQFF; cdr3_nt: TGTGCCTGGAGTGGTAGCGGGGGAGGGGAGCAGTTCTTC
j_call: TRBJ2-1; clone_size: -; cdr3_length: 13; d_call: -; v_call: TRBV6-4; cdr3_aa: CASSLTDYNEQFF; cdr3_nt: TGTGCCAGCAGCTTGACCGACTACAATGAGCAGTTCTTC
j_call: TRBJ1-1; clone_size: -; cdr3_length: 14; d_call: -; v_call: TRBV11-3; cdr3_aa: CASSLGPMNTEAFF; cdr3_nt: TGTGCCAGCAGCTTAGGACCTATGAACACTGAAGCTTTCTTT
j_call: TRBJ2-1; clone_size: -; cdr3_length: 15; d_call: -; v_call: TRBV11-3; cdr3_aa: CASSKGGGVGNEQFF; cdr3_nt: TGTGCCAGCAGCAAAGGAGGCGGCGTCGGCAATGAGCAGTTCTTC
j_call: TRBJ2-2; clone_size: -; cdr3_length: 16; d_call: -; v_call: TRBV2; cdr3_aa: CASSEFGGLTSGELFF; cdr3_nt: TGTGCCAGCAGTGAATTCGGGGGCCTCACCTCCGGGGAGCTGTTTTTT
j_call: TRBJ2-7; clone_size: once; cdr3_length: 14; d_call: -; v_call: TRBV7-9; cdr3_aa: CASSLSQGIYEQYF; cdr3_nt: TGTGCCAGCAGCTTAAGTCAGGGGATTTACGAGCAGTACTTC
j_call: TRBJ2-7; clone_size: -; cdr3_length: 11; d_call: -; v_call: TRBV10-1; cdr3_aa: CASMGDYEQYF; cdr3_nt: TGCGCCAGCATGGGCGACTACGAGCAGTACTTC
j_call: TRBJ2-3; clone_size: once; cdr3_length: 15; d_call: TRBD2; v_call: TRBV7-9; cdr3_aa: CASSLAGGSTDTQYF; cdr3_nt: TGTGCCAGCAGCTTAGCGGGGGGGTCCACAGATACGCAGTATTTT
j_call: TRBJ1-5; clone_size: few; cdr3_length: 14; d_call: -; v_call: TRBV4-2; cdr3_aa: CASSLQSGNQPQHF; cdr3_nt: TGTGCCAGCAGCCTACAATCAGGGAATCAGCCCCAGCATTTT
j_call: TRBJ2-3; clone_size: -; cdr3_length: 13; d_call: TRBD2; v_call: TRBV19; cdr3_aa: CASSSGRTDTQYF; cdr3_nt: TGTGCCAGCTCTAGCGGACGCACAGATACGCAGTATTTT
j_call: TRBJ2-1; clone_size: -; cdr3_length: 15; d_call: -; v_call: TRBV11-1; cdr3_aa: CASSLDDFSLNEQFF; cdr3_nt: TGTGCCAGCAGCTTAGACGATTTCTCTCTCAATGAGCAGTTCTTC
j_call: TRBJ1-6; clone_size: -; cdr3_length: 15; d_call: -; v_call: TRBV6-6; cdr3_aa: CASSYRVQDNSPLHF; cdr3_nt: TGTGCCAGCAGTTACCGGGTACAGGATAATTCACCCCTCCACTTT
j_call: TRBJ1-5; clone_size: -; cdr3_length: 15; d_call: TRBD1; v_call: TRBV4-1; cdr3_aa: CASSQDRGRNQPQHF; cdr3_nt: TGCGCCAGCAGCCAAGACAGGGGGCGAAATCAGCCCCAGCATTTT